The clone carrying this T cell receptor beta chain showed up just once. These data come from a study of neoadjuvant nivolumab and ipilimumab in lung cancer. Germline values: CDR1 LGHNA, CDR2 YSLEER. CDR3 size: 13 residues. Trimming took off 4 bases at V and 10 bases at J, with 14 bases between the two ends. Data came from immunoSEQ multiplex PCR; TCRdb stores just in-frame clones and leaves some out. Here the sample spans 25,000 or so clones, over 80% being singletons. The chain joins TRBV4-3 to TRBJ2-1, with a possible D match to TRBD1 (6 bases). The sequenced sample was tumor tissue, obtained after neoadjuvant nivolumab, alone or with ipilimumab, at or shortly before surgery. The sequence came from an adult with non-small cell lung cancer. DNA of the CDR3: TGCGCCAGCAGCCGGATGGGACAAAGGGAGCAGTTCTTC. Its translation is CASSRMGQREQFF.